This T cell receptor beta chain was captured by sequencing in a study of T cell repertoires in cytomegalovirus infection. Study findings and constraints: Dominant in the ex vivo response were TCR beta clonotypes restricted by HLA-C and specific for CMV.

TCRdb used MiXCR to reprocess the reads, holding one entry per CDR3 protein. The top ten hold about 4.5% of the sample, which has 300,000 to 400,000 distinct CDR3 sequences, 8% to 9.5% seen once. Germline assignment: CDR1 SQVTM and CDR2 ANQGSEA. V was clipped by 4 bases and J by 5 bases; unmatched bases: 9. There are 14 residues in the CDR3. Notes on this clonotype: Antigen specificity is unknown.

V is TRBV29-1 and J is TRBJ1-1; 8 bases are a match to TRBD1. The sequence was collected from a human donor in good health (CMV status not recorded). Some clones in this sample may be carry-over from other donors' samples. The material sequenced was PBMCs. In DNA, the CDR3 is TGCAGCGTTGTCGAGACAGGGGAATTGACTGAAGCTTTCTTT. Its translation is CSVVETGELTEAFF.